Presented here are 22 T cell receptor beta chains from one specimen sequenced in a study of early T cells in non-severe SARS-CoV-2 infection. TCRdb re-called the 5' RACE reads through MiXCR, storing one row per CDR3 protein. The sample yields roughly 66,000 distinct CDR3 sequences, roughly 9.1% seen once. Sequences were obtained from whole blood. These receptors originate from an adult who was a healthcare worker with PCR-confirmed SARS-CoV-2 infection or an uninfected control (not recorded which).

A few counts support this clonotype. The rearrangement uses TRBV5-5 and TRBJ2-3, with 8 positions matching TRBD2. The CDR3 spans 19 residues. V lost 0 bases and J lost 6; bases outside the gene matches: 18. Germline loops: CDR1 SGHKS, CDR2 YYEKEE (reference sequence). The CDR3 coding sequence is TGTGCCAGCAGCTTGGTCCGCAGGAGGCCAGCGGGAGACGGCGATACGCAGTATTTT. Its protein product is CASSLVRRRPAGDGDTQYF.

In its sample, this clonotype was seen a few times. The chain employs TRBV11-2 and TRBJ2-1; TRBD1 matches 10 bases. The CDR3 has 15 amino acids. The germline CDR1 and CDR2 sequences are SGHAT and FQNNGV. The V gene end was trimmed by 3 bases and the J gene end by 2 bases; junction bases not matched to a gene: 1. The CDR3 reads CASSLGTGAYNEQFF. CDR3 DNA: TGTGCCAGCAGCTTGGGGACAGGGGCCTACAATGAGCAGTTCTTC.

This chain uses TRBV19 with TRBJ2-1, with D unresolved. Germline values: CDR1 LNHDA, CDR2 SQIVND (reference sequence). The germline V and J ends were trimmed by 5 bases and 4 bases, with 12 bases remaining between them. CDR3 length: 14 residues. The CDR3 sequence is CASSSAALYNEQFF. The CDR3, as DNA: TGTGCCAGTAGTTCGGCAGCCCTTTACAATGAGCAGTTCTTC. The full variable domain, its missing parts supplied by reference TRBV19 and TRBJ2-1, is DGGITQSPKYLFRKEGQNVTLSCEQNLNHDAMYWYRQDPGQGLRLIYYSQIVNDFQKGDIAEGYSVSREKKESFPLTVTSAQKNPTAFYLCASSSAALYNEQFFGPGTRLTVL.

The rearrangement uses TRBV11-2 and TRBJ1-1, with D tentatively TRBD1 (6 bases). The CDR3 covers 19 residues. Germline assignment: CDR1 SGHAT and CDR2 FQNNGV. V lost 0 bases to trimming and J lost 2 bases, with 22 bases between them. The CDR3 DNA reads as TGTGCCAGCAGCTTAGAACCCGGGAACAGGGTGGGTGATAACACTGAAGCTTTCTTT. It is translated as CASSLEPGNRVGDNTEAFF.

This rearrangement joins TRBV7-9 to TRBJ1-2, with D perhaps matching TRBD1 (5 bases). Germline loops: CDR1 SEHNR, CDR2 FQNEAQ (reference sequence). Trimming stripped 3 bases from V and 0 bases from J, with 14 bases between. The CDR3 is made up of 16 amino acids. In nucleotides, the CDR3 is TGTGCCAGCAGCTTGCTTCGGGGGGATCCTAACTATGGCTACACCTTC. The encoded protein is CASSLLRGDPNYGYTF. The full variable domain, with the rest looked up from reference TRBV7-9 and TRBJ1-2, is DTGVSQNPRHKITKRGQNVTFRCDPISEHNRLYWYRQTLGQGPEFLTYFQNEAQLEKSRLLSDRFSAERPKGSFSTLEIQRTEQGDSAMYLCASSLLRGDPNYGYTFGSGTRLTVV.

This clonotype was recorded at least ten times. V and J are TRBV19 and TRBJ1-2, with D maybe TRBD1 (5 bases). Trimming removed 7 bases from V and 8 bases from J, with 8 bases in between. The CDR3 is 10 amino acids. Germline V gives CDR1 LNHDA, CDR2 SQIVND (reference sequence). CDR3 protein: CASTGGGYTF. The CDR3 nucleotides read TGTGCCAGTACTGGGGGAGGCTACACCTTC.

The table lists this clonotype with a few counts. The chain recombines TRBV19 with TRBJ2-5; 13 nucleotides agree with TRBD2. The CDR3 consists of 21 residues. Per germline, CDR1 LNHDA and CDR2 SQIVND (reference sequence). Trimming cost V 5 bases and J 0 bases; bases outside gene matches: 18. CDR3 in DNA: TGTGCCAGTAGTCCAAGCCCCCTCGGACTAGCGGGAGATCGGTACCAAGAGACCCAGTACTTC. This translates into CASSPSPLGLAGDRYQETQYF.

As DNA, the CDR3 is TGTGCCACCCTTGGACTACCTCGCGAAAAAAACATTCAGTACTTC. Protein product: CATLGLPREKNIQYF. This sequence joins TRBV6-1 and TRBJ2-4; the D gene is possibly TRBD2 (6 bases). The germline V gene has CDR1 MNHNS and CDR2 SASEGT. CDR3 length: 15 residues. Trimming cost V 10 bases and J 4 bases, with 20 bases left between them.

This clonotype was observed at least ten times. The J gene is TRBJ2-5, the V gene TRBV7-2; 7 bases are a match to TRBD2. This CDR3 is 14 amino acids long. The V and J ends lost 4 bases and 1 base, in that order; junction bases with no gene match: 3. Germline V CDR1 and CDR2: SGHTA, FQGNSA. In nucleotides, the CDR3 is TGTGCCAGCAGCTCCCAGCGGGGCCAAGAGACCCAGTACTTC. Its protein is CASSSQRGQETQYF. Together with reference TRBV7-2 and TRBJ2-5, the CDR3 gives the full variable domain: GAGVSQSPSNKVTEKGKDVELRCDPISGHTALYWYRQSLGQGLEFLIYFQGNSAPDKSGLPSDRFSAERTGGSVSTLTIQRTQQEDSAVYLCASSSQRGQETQYFGPGTRLLVL.

This clonotype was counted ten times or more. The chain combines TRBV5-1 with TRBJ2-2; D call uncertain. The V gene lost 1 base and the J gene lost 5 bases, with 9 bases spanning the gap. This CDR3 comprises 14 residues. Germline V lookup: CDR1 SGHRS, CDR2 YFSETQ. The CDR3 region has the DNA TGCGCCAGCAGCTTGAGTCTAGAGACCGGGGAGCTGTTTTTT. This sequence encodes CASSLSLETGELFF.

The sample holds a few counts of this clonotype. The chain has TRBV6-5 and TRBJ1-6; maybe TRBD1 (5 bases). The CDR3 sequence is 13 residues long. CDR1 and CDR2 from the germline V gene are MNHEY and SVGAGI. The V end was cut by 8 bases, the J end by 6 bases, with 11 bases between. CDR3 loop: CASFLGGNSPLHF. CDR3 DNA: TGTGCCAGCTTCCTGGGGGGTAATTCACCCCTCCACTTT.

This clonotype was recorded at least ten times. The rearrangement uses TRBV19 and TRBJ1-5; the match to TRBD1 covers 9 bases. The CDR3 is made up of 17 amino acids. Looked up from germline, CDR1 is LNHDA and CDR2 is SQIVND (reference sequence). Germline trimming cut 5 bases from V and 13 bases from J; bases unmatched to any gene: 21. CDR3 nucleotide sequence: TGTGCCAGTAGTTCGGACCAGCAGTGGGACAGGGTAGGATCACAGCATTTT. Translated: CASSSDQQWDRVGSQHF.

V and J are TRBV9 and TRBJ2-1, with TRBD2 identical over 8 bases. The CDR3 is 15 residues long. CDR1 is SGDLS, CDR2 YYNGEE, per germline. V lost 0 bases and J lost 8; bases outside the gene matches: 7. DNA for the CDR3: TGTGCCAGCAGCGTAGAGGCACTAGCGGTGGATGAGCAGTTCTTC. This sequence encodes CASSVEALAVDEQFF. Full variable domain (rest looked up from reference TRBV9 and TRBJ2-1): DSGVTQTPKHLITATGQRVTLRCSPRSGDLSVYWYQQSLDQGLQFLIQYYNGEERAKGNILERFSAQQFPDLHSELNLSSLELGDSALYFCASSVEALAVDEQFFGPGTRLTVL.

This chain links TRBV11-2 with TRBJ2-5; TRBD2 aligns across 9 bases. Germline assignment: CDR1 SGHAT and CDR2 FQNNGV. The CDR3 runs 16 residues. The junction had 8 bases not matched to a gene; V was cut back by 1 base and J by 5 bases. The CDR3 protein is CASSLVLAGGTETQYF. The CDR3 DNA sequence: TGTGCCAGCAGCTTAGTTTTGGCGGGAGGGACGGAGACCCAGTACTTC. The full variable domain, its missing parts supplied by reference TRBV11-2 and TRBJ2-5, is EAGVAQSPRYKIIEKRQSVAFWCNPISGHATLYWYQQILGQGPKLLIQFQNNGVVDDSQLPKDRFSAERLKGVDSTLKIQPAKLEDSAVYLCASSLVLAGGTETQYFGPGTRLLVL.

This clonotype turned up a few times. The J gene is TRBJ2-1, the V gene TRBV12-3 or TRBV12-4; TRBD2 matches at 9 bases. CDR3 size: 15 residues. With 6 bases clipped from V and 9 bases from J, the junction kept 12 bases outside the gene matches. The CDR3 loop reads CASSYLSGSKGEQFF. CDR3 nucleotides: TGTGCCAGCAGCTACCTTAGCGGGAGTAAGGGTGAGCAGTTCTTC.

The table lists this clonotype with many counts. The chain uses TRBV6-5 and TRBJ1-5; D ambiguous. The V gene's germline CDR1 is MNHEY and CDR2 SVGAGI. This CDR3 spans 14 amino acids. Trimming took off 6 bases at V and 0 bases at J, with 9 bases between the two ends. The CDR3, as DNA: TGTGCCAGCAGCCCGTACAATAGCAATCAGCCCCAGCATTTT. The encoded protein is CASSPYNSNQPQHF.

In its sample, this clonotype was seen a few times. This rearrangement joins TRBV12-3 or TRBV12-4 to TRBJ2-7; D ambiguous. The V and J ends lost 4 bases and 5 bases respectively, with 12 bases between them. The CDR3 covers 13 residues. The CDR3 DNA sequence: TGTGCCAGCAGTTATGGACGAGACAACGAGCAGTACTTC. Translation: CASSYGRDNEQYF.

This clonotype was seen repeatedly, ten times or more. CDR3 nucleotide sequence: TGCAGTGCGAGGGGGAGGGACACCGGGGAGCTGTTTTTT. It yields the protein CSARGRDTGELFF. This chain joins TRBV20-1 and TRBJ2-2; perhaps TRBD2 as D (7 bases). V was clipped by 6 bases and J by 3 bases, with 11 bases between them. Germline V gene lookup returns CDR1 DFQATT and CDR2 SNEGSKA (reference sequence). The CDR3 length is 13 residues.

V gene TRBV9 combines with J gene TRBJ2-7, with 7 bases aligning to TRBD2. The CDR3 length is 17 residues. After removal of 3 bases from V and 1 base from J, the junction contained 13 bases not matched to a gene. The germline V gene encodes CDR1 SGDLS and CDR2 YYNGEE. The DNA of the CDR3 is TGTGCCAGCAGCGGGCCCCTGGGTGGCGGGAGTTCCTACGAGCAGTACTTC. This encodes CASSGPLGGGSSYEQYF.

This clonotype appeared a few times. The chain uses TRBV10-3 and TRBJ1-5, with TRBD1 as a possible D gene (6 bases). Germline loops: CDR1 ENHRY, CDR2 SYGVKD. The CDR3 covers 13 residues. V lost 2 bases to trimming and J lost 4 bases, with 6 bases between them. The CDR3 DNA follows: TGTGCCATCAGTGAGGGACAGAATCAGCCCCAGCATTTT. Translating gives CAISEGQNQPQHF.

The table lists this clonotype with a few counts. V and J are TRBV10-3 and TRBJ2-7; the match to TRBD2 covers 8 bases. CDR1 ENHRY and CDR2 SYGVKD come from the germline V gene. This CDR3 region has 14 residues. Trimming removed 4 bases from V and 2 bases from J; junction bases left unmatched: 4. CDR3 in DNA: TGTGCCATCAGTGTACTAGCGGATGCCTACGAGCAGTACTTC. This gives the protein CAISVLADAYEQYF.

The CDR3 nucleotides are TGTGCCAGCGGTGGGACTAGCGTATACAATGAGCAGTTCTTC. This translates into CASGGTSVYNEQFF. The chain has TRBV3-1 and TRBJ2-1; 10 bases align to TRBD2. The CDR3 is made up of 14 amino acids. The ends lost 8 bases at V and 4 bases at J; junction bases unmatched: 5. The V gene's germline CDR1 is LGHDT and CDR2 YNNKEL (reference sequence).